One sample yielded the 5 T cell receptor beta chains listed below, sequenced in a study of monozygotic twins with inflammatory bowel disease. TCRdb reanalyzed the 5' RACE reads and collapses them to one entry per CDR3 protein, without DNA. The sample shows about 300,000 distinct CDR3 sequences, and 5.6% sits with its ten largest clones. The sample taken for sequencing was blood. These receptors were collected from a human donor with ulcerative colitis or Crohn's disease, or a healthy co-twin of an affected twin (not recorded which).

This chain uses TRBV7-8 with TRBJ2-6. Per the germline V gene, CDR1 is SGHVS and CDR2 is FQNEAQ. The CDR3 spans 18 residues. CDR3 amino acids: CASSLARRFMAGANVLTF.

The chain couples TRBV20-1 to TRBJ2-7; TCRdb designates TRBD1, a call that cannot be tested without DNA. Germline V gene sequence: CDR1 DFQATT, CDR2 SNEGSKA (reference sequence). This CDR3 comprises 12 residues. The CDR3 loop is CSAPGVAYEQYF.

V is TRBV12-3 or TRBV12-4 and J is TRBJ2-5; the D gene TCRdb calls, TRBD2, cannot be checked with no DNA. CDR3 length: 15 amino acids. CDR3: CASSLPSGGIETQYF.

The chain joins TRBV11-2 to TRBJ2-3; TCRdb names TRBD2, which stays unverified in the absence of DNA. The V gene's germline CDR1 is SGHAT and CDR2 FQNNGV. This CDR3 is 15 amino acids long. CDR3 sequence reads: CASSSLTSGKDTQYF.

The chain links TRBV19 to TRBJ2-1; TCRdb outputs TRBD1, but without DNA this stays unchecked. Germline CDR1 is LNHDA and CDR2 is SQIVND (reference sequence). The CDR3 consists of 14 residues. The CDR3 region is CASSIGQGFDEQFF.